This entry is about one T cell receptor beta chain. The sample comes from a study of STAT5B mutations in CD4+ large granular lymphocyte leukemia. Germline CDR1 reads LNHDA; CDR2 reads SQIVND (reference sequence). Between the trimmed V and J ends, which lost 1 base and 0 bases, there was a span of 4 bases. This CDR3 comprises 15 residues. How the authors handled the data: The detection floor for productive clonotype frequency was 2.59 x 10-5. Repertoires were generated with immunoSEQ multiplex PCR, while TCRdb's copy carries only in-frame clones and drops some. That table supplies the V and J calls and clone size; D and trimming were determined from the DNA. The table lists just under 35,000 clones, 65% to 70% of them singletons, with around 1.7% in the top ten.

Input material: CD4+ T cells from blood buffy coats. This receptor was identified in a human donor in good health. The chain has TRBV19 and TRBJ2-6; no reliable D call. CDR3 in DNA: TGTGCCAGTAGTATAGCCGGCTCTGGGGCCAACGTCCTGACTTTC. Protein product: CASSIAGSGANVLTF. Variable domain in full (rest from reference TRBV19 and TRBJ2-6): DGGITQSPKYLFRKEGQNVTLSCEQNLNHDAMYWYRQDPGQGLRLIYYSQIVNDFQKGDIAEGYSVSREKKESFPLTVTSAQKNPTAFYLCASSIAGSGANVLTFGAGSRLTVL.